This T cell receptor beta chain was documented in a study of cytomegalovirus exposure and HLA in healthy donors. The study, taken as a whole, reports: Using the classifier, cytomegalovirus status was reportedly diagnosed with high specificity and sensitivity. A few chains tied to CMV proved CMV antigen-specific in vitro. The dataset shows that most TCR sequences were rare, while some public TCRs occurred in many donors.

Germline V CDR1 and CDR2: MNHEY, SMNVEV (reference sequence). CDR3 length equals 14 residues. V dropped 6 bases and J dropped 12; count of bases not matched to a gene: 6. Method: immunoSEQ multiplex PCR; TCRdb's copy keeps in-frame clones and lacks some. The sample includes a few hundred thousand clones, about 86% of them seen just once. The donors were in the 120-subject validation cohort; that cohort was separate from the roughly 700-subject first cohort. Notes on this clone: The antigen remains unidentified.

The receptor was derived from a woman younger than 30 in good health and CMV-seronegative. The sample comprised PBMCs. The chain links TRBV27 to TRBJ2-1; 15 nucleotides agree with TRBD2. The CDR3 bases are TGTGCCAGCAGCGGGGGGACTAGCGGGAGGAGGCAGTTCTTC. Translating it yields CASSGGTSGRRQFF.